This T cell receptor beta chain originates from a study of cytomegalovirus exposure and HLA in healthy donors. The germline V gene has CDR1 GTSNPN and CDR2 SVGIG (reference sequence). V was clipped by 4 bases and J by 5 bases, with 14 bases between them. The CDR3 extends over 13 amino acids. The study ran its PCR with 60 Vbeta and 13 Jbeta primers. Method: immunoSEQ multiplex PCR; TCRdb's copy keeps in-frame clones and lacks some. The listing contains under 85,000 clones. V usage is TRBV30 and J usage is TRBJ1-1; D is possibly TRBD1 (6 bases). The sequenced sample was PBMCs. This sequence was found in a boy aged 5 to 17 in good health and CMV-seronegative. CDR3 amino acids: CAWTRGEETEAFF. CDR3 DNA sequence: TGTGCCTGGACCAGGGGTGAAGAGACTGAAGCTTTCTTT.